This TCR beta chain was captured in a study of T cells in narcolepsy listed by TCRdb under 2018. About the full investigation: Healthy control donors were enrolled in the study alongside patients who had narcolepsy type 1 or type 2 (NT1, NT2). The study sought autoreactive T cells targeting hypocretin neuron self-antigens (hypocretin, TRIB2) in narcolepsy patients, using TCR Vbeta sequencing to track clonotypes in blood and CSF. Study-wide conclusions, independent of this receptor: Plots that compared CSF and blood CD4+ T cell clonotypes from the same patient highlighted HCRT-specific and TRIB2-specific autoreactive clonotypes. Patients and controls had comparable numbers of sequenced blood memory CD4+ clonotypes, averaging about 40,000 and 33,000, respectively. No sequences matching autoreactive T cell clones were present in some of the blood memory CD4+ repertoires from patients and controls. According to the report, autoreactive clonotypes were detected serially in the blood of the same patients and of different patients, but not in healthy controls.

A remark on this clone: The target of this receptor is not known. No qualities accompany the bases; no much larger clone lies one base away.

For TCR Vbeta sequencing, memory CD4+ T cells were sorted ex vivo from the peripheral blood of both healthy controls and narcolepsy patients. Libraries came from the immunoSEQ multiplex PCR assay. Here the immuneACCESS table is served through TCRdb, limited to in-frame sequences with V and J called. Missing clones are a known gap in these copies; in checked studies unresolved V genes cover under half, and the rest lacks a known reason. In this sample the table shows approximately 35,000 clones, more than 75% of which occur a single time. 2% to 2.5% of the sample is held by the ten biggest clonotypes. The receptor comes from a human donor in good health. The sequencing sample was made of memory (CD45RA-) CD4+ T cells from blood. This specimen's cell subset or site label, interpreted: memory T cells sorted ex vivo from peripheral blood.

The nucleotide sequence is TGTGCCAGCTTCCGAGGGACAGGGGATGGCTACACCTTC. Its product reads: CASFRGTGDGYTF. The receptor chain draws on TRBV6-5 and TRBJ1-2; 10 bases in the junction line up with TRBD1. Based on the germline V gene, the CDR1 and CDR2 sequences are MNHEY and SVGAGI. The CDR3 holds 13 amino acids from the cysteine to the phenylalanine. The read is trimmed to its CDR3 DNA, 39 bases read in frame from base 1. Germline trimming: 8 bases from V, 6 bases from J; junction bases outside gene matches: 6.